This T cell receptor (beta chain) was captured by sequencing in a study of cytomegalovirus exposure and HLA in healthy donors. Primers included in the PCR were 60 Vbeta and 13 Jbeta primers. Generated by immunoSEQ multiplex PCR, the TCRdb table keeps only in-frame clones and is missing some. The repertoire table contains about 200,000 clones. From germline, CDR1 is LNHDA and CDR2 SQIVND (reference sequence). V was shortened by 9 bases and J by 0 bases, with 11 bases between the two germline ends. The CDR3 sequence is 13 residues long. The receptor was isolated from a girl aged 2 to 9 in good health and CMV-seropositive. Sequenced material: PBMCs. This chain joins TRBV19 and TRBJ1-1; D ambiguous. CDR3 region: CASQSRMNTEAFF. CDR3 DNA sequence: TGTGCCAGCCAATCCAGAATGAACACTGAAGCTTTCTTT.